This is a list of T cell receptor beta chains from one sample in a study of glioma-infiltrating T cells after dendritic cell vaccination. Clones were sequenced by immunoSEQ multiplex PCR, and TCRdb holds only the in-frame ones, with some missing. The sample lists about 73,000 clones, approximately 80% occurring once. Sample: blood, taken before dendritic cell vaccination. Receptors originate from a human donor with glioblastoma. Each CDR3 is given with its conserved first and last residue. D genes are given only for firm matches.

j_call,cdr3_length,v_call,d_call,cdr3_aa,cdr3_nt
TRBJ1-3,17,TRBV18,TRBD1,CASSPRGQVDSGNTIYF,TGTGCCAGCTCACCGAGGGGACAGGTTGACTCTGGAAACACCATATATTTT
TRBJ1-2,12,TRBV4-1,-,CASSRSEDGYTF,TGCGCCAGCAGCCGCTCTGAGGATGGCTACACCTTC
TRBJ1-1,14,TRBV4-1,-,CASSHGQGNTEAFF,TGCGCCAGCAGCCATGGTCAGGGGAACACTGAAGCTTTCTTT
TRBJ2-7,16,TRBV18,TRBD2,CASSPGIVGGSYEQYF,TGTGCCAGCTCCCCCGGGATCGTCGGGGGGTCCTACGAGCAGTACTTC
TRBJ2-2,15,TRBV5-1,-,CASSLEPRGIGELFF,TGCGCCAGCAGCTTGGAACCTCGGGGGATCGGGGAGCTGTTTTTT
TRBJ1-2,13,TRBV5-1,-,CASSADRNYGYTF,TGCGCCAGCAGCGCGGACAGAAACTATGGCTACACCTTC
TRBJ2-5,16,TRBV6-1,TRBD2,CASSEGQREGVETQYF,TGTGCCAGCAGTGAGGGCCAGCGGGAGGGTGTAGAGACCCAGTACTTC
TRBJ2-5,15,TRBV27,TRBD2,CASSTGTSGRETQYF,TGTGCCAGCAGTACCGGGACTAGCGGGAGGGAGACCCAGTACTTC
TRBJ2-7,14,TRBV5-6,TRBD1,CASSWPGQGGEQYF,TGTGCCAGCAGCTGGCCGGGACAGGGGGGCGAGCAGTACTTC
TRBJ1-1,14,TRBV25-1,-,CATKGVSMNTEAFF,TGTGCCACCAAGGGGGTTTCAATGAACACTGAAGCTTTCTTT
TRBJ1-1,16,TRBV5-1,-,CASSLAPRAVNTEAFF,TGCGCCAGCAGCTTGGCCCCCAGGGCGGTGAACACTGAAGCTTTCTTT
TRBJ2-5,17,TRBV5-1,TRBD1,CASSSVRQGLIGETQYF,TGCGCCAGCAGTTCAGTACGACAGGGGTTGATAGGGGAGACCCAGTACTTC
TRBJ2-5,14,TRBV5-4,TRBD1,CASSLGTGLGTQYF,TGTGCCAGCAGCTTGGGGACAGGCCTAGGGACCCAGTACTTC
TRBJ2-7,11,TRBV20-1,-,CSARDSYEQYF,TGCAGTGCTAGAGATTCGTACGAGCAGTACTTC
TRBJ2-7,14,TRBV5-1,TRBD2,CASSLTSGSYEQYF,TGCGCCAGCAGCTTAACTAGCGGGAGCTACGAGCAGTACTTC